This T cell receptor beta chain was profiled in a study of patients and donors after allogeneic stem cell transplantation. This clonotype was detected only a few times. TCRdb fed the RT-PCR reads into MiXCR, producing one record per CDR3 protein. The repertoire has about a million distinct CDR3 sequences, roughly 17% of them found once; the top ten carry 5% to 6.5%. V shed 0 bases and J 7 bases; nucleotides not matched to a gene: 6. Germline lookup yields CDR1 SGHRS and CDR2 YFSETQ. The CDR3 contains 15 residues. The specimen sequenced was blood, either unsorted or a sorted T cell fraction (not recorded which). The chain links TRBV5-1 to TRBJ2-4; 8 positions match TRBD1. The TCR was taken from a human donor who was either an allogeneic HSCT recipient or a stem cell or donor lymphocyte infusion donor (not recorded which). It is not recorded whose cells these are; they may come from a transplant donor. Here the CDR3 reads CASSLETGVMNIQYF. CDR3 coding DNA: TGCGCCAGCAGCTTGGAGACAGGGGTTATGAACATTCAGTACTTC.